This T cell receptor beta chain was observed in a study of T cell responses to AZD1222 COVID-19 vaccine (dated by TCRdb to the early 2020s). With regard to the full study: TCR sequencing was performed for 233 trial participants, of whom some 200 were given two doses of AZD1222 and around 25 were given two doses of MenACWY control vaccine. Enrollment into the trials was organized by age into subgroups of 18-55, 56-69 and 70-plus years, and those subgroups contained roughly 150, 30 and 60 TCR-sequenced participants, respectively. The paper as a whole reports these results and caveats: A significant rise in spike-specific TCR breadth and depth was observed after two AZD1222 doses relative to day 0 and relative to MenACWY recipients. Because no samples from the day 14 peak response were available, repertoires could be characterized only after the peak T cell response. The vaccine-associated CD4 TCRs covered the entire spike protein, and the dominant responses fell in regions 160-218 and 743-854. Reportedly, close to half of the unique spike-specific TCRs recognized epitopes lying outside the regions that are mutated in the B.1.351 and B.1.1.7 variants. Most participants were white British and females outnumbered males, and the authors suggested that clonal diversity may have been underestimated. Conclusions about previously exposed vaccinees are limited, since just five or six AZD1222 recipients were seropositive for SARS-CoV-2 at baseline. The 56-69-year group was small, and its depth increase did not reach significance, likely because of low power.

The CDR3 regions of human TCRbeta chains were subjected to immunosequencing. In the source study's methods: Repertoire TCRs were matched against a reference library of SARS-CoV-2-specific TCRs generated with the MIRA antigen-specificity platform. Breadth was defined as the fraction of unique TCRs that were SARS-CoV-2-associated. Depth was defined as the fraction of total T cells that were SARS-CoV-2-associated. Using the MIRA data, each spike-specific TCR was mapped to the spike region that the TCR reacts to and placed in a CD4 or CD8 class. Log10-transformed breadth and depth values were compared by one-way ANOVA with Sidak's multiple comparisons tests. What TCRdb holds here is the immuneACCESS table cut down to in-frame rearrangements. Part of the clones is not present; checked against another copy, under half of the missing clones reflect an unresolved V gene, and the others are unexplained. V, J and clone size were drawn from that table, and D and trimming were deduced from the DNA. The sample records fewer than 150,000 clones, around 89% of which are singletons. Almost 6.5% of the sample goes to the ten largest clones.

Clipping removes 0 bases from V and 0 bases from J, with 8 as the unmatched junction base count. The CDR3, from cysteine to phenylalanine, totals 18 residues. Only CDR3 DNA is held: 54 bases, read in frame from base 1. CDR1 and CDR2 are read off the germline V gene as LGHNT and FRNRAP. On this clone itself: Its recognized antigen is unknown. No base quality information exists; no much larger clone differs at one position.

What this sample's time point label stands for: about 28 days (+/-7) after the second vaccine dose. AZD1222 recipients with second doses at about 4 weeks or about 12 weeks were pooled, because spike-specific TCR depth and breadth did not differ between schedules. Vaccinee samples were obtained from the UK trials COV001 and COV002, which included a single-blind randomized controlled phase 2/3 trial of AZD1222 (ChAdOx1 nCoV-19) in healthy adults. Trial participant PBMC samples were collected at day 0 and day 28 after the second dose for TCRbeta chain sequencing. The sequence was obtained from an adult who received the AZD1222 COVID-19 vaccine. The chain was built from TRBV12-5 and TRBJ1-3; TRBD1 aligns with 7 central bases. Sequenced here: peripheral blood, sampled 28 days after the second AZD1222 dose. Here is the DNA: TGTGCTAGTGGTTTGGTACTGGGACAGAGAATCTCTGGAAACACCATATATTTT. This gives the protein CASGLVLGQRISGNTIYF.